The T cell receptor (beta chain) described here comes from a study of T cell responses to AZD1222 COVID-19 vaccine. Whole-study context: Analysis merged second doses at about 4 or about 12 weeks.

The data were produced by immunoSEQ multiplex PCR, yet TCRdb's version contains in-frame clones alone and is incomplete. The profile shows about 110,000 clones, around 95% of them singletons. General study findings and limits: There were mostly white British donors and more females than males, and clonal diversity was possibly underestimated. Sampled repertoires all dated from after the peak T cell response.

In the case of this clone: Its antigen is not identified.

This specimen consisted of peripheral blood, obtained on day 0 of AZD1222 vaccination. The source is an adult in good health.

This CDR3 reads CASSLRGSYNEQFF. For the CDR3, the DNA is TGTGCCAGCAGCTTAAGGGGCTCCTACAATGAGCAGTTCTTC. This chain links TRBV7-3 with TRBJ2-1; D unclear. Germline loops: CDR1 SGHTA, CDR2 FQGTGA. This CDR3 is built from 14 residues. Trimming stripped 1 base from V and 0 bases from J, with 4 bases between.